This T cell receptor (beta chain) was captured in a study of T-cell reconstitution after alpha-beta-depleted transplantation in children. Researchers prepared the TCRbeta library using unique molecular identifiers, the study reports. TCRdb analysed the PCR reads with MiXCR anew, one entry per CDR3 protein. The sample contains nearly 550,000 distinct CDR3 sequences, 15% to 20% of which appear only once. CDR3 length equals 9 residues. V gene TRBV21-1 combines with J gene TRBJ2-3. TRBV21-1 is a pseudogene segment. The sample consisted of PBMCs from the stem cell graft donor, taken from the stem cell graft. The source of this sequence is a human donor who donated a stem cell graft to a child with acute lymphoblastic leukemia. The DNA for the CDR3 is TGTTGTAACCGCGATACTCAGTATTTT. As protein: CCNRDTQYF.